These 20 T cell receptor beta chains came from one sample sequenced in a study of shared clonotypes between healthy human individuals. Naive CD8 cells comprised CD45RO-negative, CCR7-positively selected cells, excluding terminally differentiated effector memory CD45RA+ cells. Sequenced by immunoSEQ multiplex PCR; TCRdb stores in-frame clones only, minus some. The repertoire holds about 820,000 clones, with approximately 92% as singletons. Sequenced material: naive CD8+ T cells sorted from blood. The receptors were gathered from a young man in good health.

The V and J genes are TRBV13 and TRBJ1-1, with D perhaps matching TRBD1 (5 bases). The length of the CDR3 is 16 residues. The V and J ends lost 5 bases and 3 bases respectively, with 19 bases between them. Looked up from germline, CDR1 is PRHDT and CDR2 is FYEKMQ (reference sequence). The CDR3 spells CASSPRGGSWDTEAFF. The CDR3 DNA is TGTGCCAGCAGCCCGCGGGGCGGGTCGTGGGACACTGAAGCTTTCTTT.

The rearrangement links TRBV7-9 to TRBJ1-1; TRBD1 might be the D (6 bases). Germline assignment: CDR1 SEHNR and CDR2 FQNEAQ (reference sequence). The CDR3 consists of 12 residues. The V end was cut by 7 bases, the J end by 1 base, with 7 bases between. The CDR3 nucleotides are TGTGCCAGCATAGGGGGGAACACTGAAGCTTTCTTT. Translated, it gives CASIGGNTEAFF.

The gene calls are TRBV7-2 and TRBJ2-7; TRBD2 matches 8 bases. Germline values: CDR1 SGHTA, CDR2 FQGNSA. Trimming took 5 bases from V and 3 from J; bases not matched to a gene: 9. CDR3 length equals 15 residues. CDR3 DNA sequence: TGTGCCAGCAGCCAACTAGCGGAGTATTACTACGAGCAGTACTTC. Protein product: CASSQLAEYYYEQYF.

J is TRBJ2-3 and V is TRBV25-1, with 9 bases aligning to TRBD1. The CDR3 is 15 residues long. V dropped 4 bases and J dropped 4; count of bases not matched to a gene: 6. The germline gives CDR1 MGHDK, CDR2 SYGVNS. In DNA form, the CDR3 reads TGTGCCAGCAGTGTGGGGACAGGGTTCCCAGATACGCAGTATTTT. This translates into CASSVGTGFPDTQYF.

This chain joins TRBV6-6 and TRBJ2-7, with 7 positions matching TRBD1. Trimming removed 5 bases from V and 4 bases from J; junction bases left unmatched: 8. This CDR3 is built from 14 residues. Germline V gene sequence: CDR1 MNHNY, CDR2 SVGAGI (reference sequence). In nucleotides, the CDR3 is TGTGCCAGCAGTCAACCGGGACAGCATTACGAGCAGTACTTC. Its protein is CASSQPGQHYEQYF.

The chain has TRBV29-1 and TRBJ1-1, with 8 bases matching TRBD1. The CDR3 runs to 17 residues. Germline V gives CDR1 SQVTM, CDR2 ANQGSEA. After removal of 2 bases from V and 0 bases from J, the junction contained 11 bases not matched to a gene. The CDR3 reads CSVETGGVLIMNTEAFF. The CDR3 coding sequence is TGCAGCGTTGAAACAGGGGGAGTCCTTATTATGAACACTGAAGCTTTCTTT.

V usage is TRBV2 and J usage is TRBJ2-7, with 10 bases lining up with TRBD2. Germline V gene lookup returns CDR1 SNHLY and CDR2 FYNNEI. V lost 5 bases and J lost 4; bases outside the gene matches: 8. The CDR3 length is 15 residues. The CDR3 loop is CASSPLAGEGYEQYF. The CDR3 coding sequence is TGTGCCAGCAGTCCTCTAGCGGGAGAAGGTTACGAGCAGTACTTC.

Worth noting for this clone: The same CDR3 can be traced to other DNA sequences in this sample. V usage is TRBV5-1 and J usage is TRBJ2-1, with D unclear. Trimming pared 4 bases from V and 0 bases from J, leaving 5 bases between. Looked up from germline, CDR1 is SGHRS and CDR2 is YFSETQ. This CDR3 is 13 amino acids long. DNA of the CDR3: TGCGCCAGCAGCCTAGACTCCTACAATGAGCAGTTCTTC. It translates to CASSLDSYNEQFF.

The DNA for the CDR3 is TGTGCCAGCAGCTACCTGGAGGCTGGCACCGGGGAGCTGTTTTTT. Its translation is CASSYLEAGTGELFF. This rearrangement joins TRBV7-8 to TRBJ2-2; possibly TRBD2 for D (5 bases). Germline values: CDR1 SGHVS, CDR2 FQNEAQ. V was clipped by 4 bases and J by 4 bases, with 13 bases between them. This CDR3 is 15 amino acids long.

This rearrangement joins TRBV6-5 to TRBJ1-1; D may be TRBD1 (5 bases). This CDR3 region has 14 residues. Trimming took 6 bases from V and 6 from J, leaving 17 bases between them. In germline, CDR1 is MNHEY, CDR2 SVGAGI. CDR3 sequence: CASRILLDSSEAFF. The DNA for the CDR3 is TGTGCCAGCAGGATACTCCTCGACAGCTCTGAAGCTTTCTTT.

The rearrangement links TRBV4-1 to TRBJ2-1, with D uncertain. Trimming left V 2 bases short and J 6 bases short, with 8 bases between. The CDR3 totals 13 residues. The V gene's germline CDR1 is MGHRA and CDR2 YSYEKL. CDR3 in amino acids: CASSQLWGNEQFF. Here the CDR3 DNA reads TGCGCCAGCAGCCAACTTTGGGGCAATGAGCAGTTCTTC.

J is TRBJ2-7 and V is TRBV2; no definite D call. Per germline, CDR1 SNHLY and CDR2 FYNNEI. The CDR3 contains 15 residues. Trimming took off 0 bases at V and 2 bases at J, with 11 bases between the two ends. This CDR3 reads CASSEALKLTYEQYF. CDR3 sequence (DNA): TGTGCCAGCAGTGAAGCGCTTAAGCTAACCTACGAGCAGTACTTC.

The V call is TRBV30, the J call TRBJ1-1; D may be TRBD1 (5 bases). V lost 2 bases to trimming and J lost 1 base, with 11 bases between them. Germline V lookup: CDR1 GTSNPN, CDR2 SVGIG (reference sequence). CDR3 length: 14 residues. CDR3 DNA sequence: TGTGCCTGGAGTTGGGGGGTAGCGAACACTGAAGCTTTCTTT. Protein product: CAWSWGVANTEAFF.

The chain links TRBV9 to TRBJ2-2; the D is unclear. The germline V and J ends were trimmed by 0 bases and 7 bases, with 16 bases remaining between them. The CDR3 has 16 residues. Per the germline V gene, CDR1 is SGDLS and CDR2 is YYNGEE. DNA for the CDR3: TGTGCCAGCAGCGTAGACCGACAAGCTAGGGACGGGGAGCTGTTTTTT. Translated, it gives CASSVDRQARDGELFF. Full variable domain (rest looked up from reference TRBV9 and TRBJ2-2): DSGVTQTPKHLITATGQRVTLRCSPRSGDLSVYWYQQSLDQGLQFLIQYYNGEERAKGNILERFSAQQFPDLHSELNLSSLELGDSALYFCASSVDRQARDGELFFGEGSRLTVL.

The CDR3 here is CASSVEGVVHNEQFF. DNA for the CDR3: TGTGCCAGCAGCGTAGAAGGGGTTGTCCACAATGAGCAGTTCTTC. The J gene is TRBJ2-1, the V gene TRBV9; perhaps TRBD1 as D (5 bases). Trimming took 0 bases from V and 5 from J, leaving 12 bases between them. The CDR3 consists of 15 residues. Germline V gene lookup returns CDR1 SGDLS and CDR2 YYNGEE.

The rearrangement joins TRBV19 to TRBJ1-5; D remains unclear. CDR1 LNHDA and CDR2 SQIVND come from the germline V gene (reference sequence). This CDR3 has 14 amino acids. The V and J ends lost 6 bases and 0 bases respectively, with 9 bases between them. The CDR3 spells CASSRSYSNQPQHF. In DNA, the CDR3 is TGTGCCAGTAGCCGGAGTTATAGCAATCAGCCCCAGCATTTT.

This clone has just one count. J is TRBJ2-7 and V is TRBV5-1; the D gene is possibly TRBD2 (6 bases). CDR1 and CDR2 (germline): SGHRS, YFSETQ. The CDR3 has 14 residues. The V end was cut by 4 bases, the J end by 5 bases, with 16 bases between. DNA of the CDR3: TGCGCCAGCAGCCCCCGGGCTAGCGTCGACGAGCAGTACTTC. Its protein product is CASSPRASVDEQYF.

V usage is TRBV7-9 and J usage is TRBJ2-7; D is possibly TRBD1 or TRBD2 (5 bases each). This CDR3 is 12 amino acids long. Trimming cost V 5 bases and J 6 bases, with 11 bases left between them. Germline CDR1 is SEHNR and CDR2 is FQNEAQ (reference sequence). The CDR3 DNA is TGTGCCAGCAGCGCCTCTGGGGGCGAGCAGTACTTC. It encodes CASSASGGEQYF.

The chain couples TRBV12-5 to TRBJ1-1; maybe TRBD1 (5 bases). The CDR3 contains 14 residues. V was clipped by 6 bases and J by 8 bases, with 19 bases between them. Germline V gene lookup returns CDR1 LGHNT and CDR2 FRNRAP. The CDR3 here is CASGTTGTLGEAFF. As DNA, the CDR3 is TGTGCTAGTGGGACCACCGGGACCCTAGGAGAAGCTTTCTTT.

This clone was counted between two and nine times. The chain is built from TRBV28 and TRBJ2-7; D is tentatively TRBD1 or TRBD2 (7 bases each). The CDR3 totals 11 residues. V was shortened by 3 bases and J by 12 bases, with 12 bases between the two germline ends. CDR1 MDHEN and CDR2 SYDVKM come from the germline V gene. CDR3 sequence (DNA): TGTGCCAGCAGTTTGGGGAGGGGGCTGTACTTC. The encoded protein is CASSLGRGLYF.